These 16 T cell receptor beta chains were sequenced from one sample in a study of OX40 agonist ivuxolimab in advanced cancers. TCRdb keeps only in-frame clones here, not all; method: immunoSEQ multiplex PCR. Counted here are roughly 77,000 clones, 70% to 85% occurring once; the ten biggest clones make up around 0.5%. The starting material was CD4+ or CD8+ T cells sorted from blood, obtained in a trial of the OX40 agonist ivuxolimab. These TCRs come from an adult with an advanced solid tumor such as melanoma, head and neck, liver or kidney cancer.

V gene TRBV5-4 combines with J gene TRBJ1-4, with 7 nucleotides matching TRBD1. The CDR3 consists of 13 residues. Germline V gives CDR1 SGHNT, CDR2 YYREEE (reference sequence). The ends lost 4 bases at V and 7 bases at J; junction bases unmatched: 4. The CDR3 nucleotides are TGTGCCAGCAGCGACGGGACAGTTGAAAAACTGTTTTTT. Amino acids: CASSDGTVEKLFF.

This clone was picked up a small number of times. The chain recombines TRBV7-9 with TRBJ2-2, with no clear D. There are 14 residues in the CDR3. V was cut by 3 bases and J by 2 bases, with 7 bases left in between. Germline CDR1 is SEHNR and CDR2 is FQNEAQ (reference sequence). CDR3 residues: CASSFTINTGELFF. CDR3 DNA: TGTGCCAGCAGCTTTACGATCAACACCGGGGAGCTGTTTTTT.

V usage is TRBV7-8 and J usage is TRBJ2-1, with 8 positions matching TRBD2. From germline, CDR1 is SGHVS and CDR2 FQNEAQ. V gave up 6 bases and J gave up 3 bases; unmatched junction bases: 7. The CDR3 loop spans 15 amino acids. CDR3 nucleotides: TGTGCCAGCAGAGATAGCGGGGTTGTCTACAATGAGCAGTTCTTC. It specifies CASRDSGVVYNEQFF.

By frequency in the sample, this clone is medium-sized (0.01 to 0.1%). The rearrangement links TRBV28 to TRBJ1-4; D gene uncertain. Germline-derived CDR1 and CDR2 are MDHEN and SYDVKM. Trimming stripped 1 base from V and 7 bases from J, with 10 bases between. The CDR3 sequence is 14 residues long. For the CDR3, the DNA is TGTGCCAGCAGTTTATCCGGGATTGCTGAAAAACTGTTTTTT. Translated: CASSLSGIAEKLFF.

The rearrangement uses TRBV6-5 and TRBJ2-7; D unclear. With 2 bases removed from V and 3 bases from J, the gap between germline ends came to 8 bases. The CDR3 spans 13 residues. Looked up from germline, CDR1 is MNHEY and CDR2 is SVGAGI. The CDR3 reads CASSYRHNYEQYF. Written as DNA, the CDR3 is TGTGCCAGCAGTTACAGGCATAACTACGAGCAGTACTTC.

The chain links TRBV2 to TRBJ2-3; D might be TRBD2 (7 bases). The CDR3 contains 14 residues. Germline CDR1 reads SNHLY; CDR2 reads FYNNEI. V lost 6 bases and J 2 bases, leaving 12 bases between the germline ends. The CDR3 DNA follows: TGTGCCAGCAGAAGCGGGACAAACACAGATACGCAGTATTTT. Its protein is CASRSGTNTDTQYF.

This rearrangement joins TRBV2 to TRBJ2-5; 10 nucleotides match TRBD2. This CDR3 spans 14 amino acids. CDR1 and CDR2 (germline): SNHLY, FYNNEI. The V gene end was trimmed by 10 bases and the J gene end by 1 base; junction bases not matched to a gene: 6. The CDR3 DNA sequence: TGTGCCATAGTAGCGGGGGGCCTCCAAGAGACCCAGTACTTC. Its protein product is CAIVAGGLQETQYF.

CDR3 DNA: TGTGCCACCAGCAGAGATCGACAGGGTAGTACAGATACGCAGTATTTT. Translated: CATSRDRQGSTDTQYF. The genes are TRBV15 and TRBJ2-3, with 7 bases matching TRBD1. The V segment lost 0 bases and the J segment 3 bases; nucleotides outside the gene matches: 6. This CDR3 is 16 amino acids long. Germline CDR1 is LNHNV and CDR2 is YYDKDF (reference sequence).

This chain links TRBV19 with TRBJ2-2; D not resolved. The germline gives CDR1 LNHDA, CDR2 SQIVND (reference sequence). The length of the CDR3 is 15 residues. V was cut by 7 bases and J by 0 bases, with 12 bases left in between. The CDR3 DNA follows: TGTGCCAGTACCCAGCGTGGGACGAACACCGGGGAGCTGTTTTTT. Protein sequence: CASTQRGTNTGELFF.

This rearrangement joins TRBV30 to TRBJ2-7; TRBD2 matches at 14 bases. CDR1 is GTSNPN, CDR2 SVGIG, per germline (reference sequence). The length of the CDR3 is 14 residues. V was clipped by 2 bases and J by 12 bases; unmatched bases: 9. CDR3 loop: CAWSPQGLAGGRYF. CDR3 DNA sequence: TGTGCCTGGAGTCCCCAAGGACTAGCGGGGGGTCGGTACTTC.

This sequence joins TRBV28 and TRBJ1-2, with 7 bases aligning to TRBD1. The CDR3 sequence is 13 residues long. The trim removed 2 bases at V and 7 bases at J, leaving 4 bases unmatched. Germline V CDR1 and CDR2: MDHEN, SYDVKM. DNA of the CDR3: TGTGCCAGCAGTTTAGACAGGGCTGGTGGCTACACCTTC. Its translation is CASSLDRAGGYTF.

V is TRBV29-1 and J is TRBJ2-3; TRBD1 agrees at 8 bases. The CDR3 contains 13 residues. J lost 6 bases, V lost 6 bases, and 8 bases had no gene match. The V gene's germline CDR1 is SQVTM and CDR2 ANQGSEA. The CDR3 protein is CSVRTTGADTQYF. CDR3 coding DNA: TGCAGCGTCAGAACGACAGGGGCGGATACGCAGTATTTT.

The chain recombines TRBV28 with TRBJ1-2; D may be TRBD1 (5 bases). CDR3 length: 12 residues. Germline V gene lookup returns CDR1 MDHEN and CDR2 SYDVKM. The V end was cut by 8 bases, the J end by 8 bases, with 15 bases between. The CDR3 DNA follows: TGTGCCAGCTTCCAGGGTTTTGGAGGCTACACCTTC. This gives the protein CASFQGFGGYTF.

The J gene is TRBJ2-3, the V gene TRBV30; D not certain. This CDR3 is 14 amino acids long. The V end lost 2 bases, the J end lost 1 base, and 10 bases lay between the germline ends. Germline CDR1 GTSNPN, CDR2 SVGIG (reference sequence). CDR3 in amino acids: CAWSYFQGTDTQYF. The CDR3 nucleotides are TGTGCCTGGAGTTACTTCCAGGGCACAGATACGCAGTATTTT.

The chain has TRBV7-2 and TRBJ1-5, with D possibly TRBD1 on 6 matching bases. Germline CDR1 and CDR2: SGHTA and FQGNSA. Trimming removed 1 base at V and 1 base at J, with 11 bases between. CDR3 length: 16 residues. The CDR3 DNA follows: TGTGCCAGCAGCTTAGGGGGGGGCCGGAGCAATCAGCCCCAGCATTTT. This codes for CASSLGGGRSNQPQHF.

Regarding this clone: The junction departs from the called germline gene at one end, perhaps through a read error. CDR3 DNA: TGTGCCGGCAGTCGCGGACAGGGGGCTCAAGAGACCCAGTACTTC. This sequence encodes CAGSRGQGAQETQYF. V gene TRBV27 combines with J gene TRBJ2-5; 11 positions agree with TRBD1. This CDR3 region has 15 residues. Germline V gene sequence: CDR1 MNHEY, CDR2 SMNVEV (reference sequence).